This TCR beta chain was recorded in a study of neurological immune-mediated disorders. The V gene's germline CDR1 is MGHDK and CDR2 SYGVNS. Deletions cut 1 base from V and 10 bases from J, with 17 bases between. The CDR3 is 15 residues long. Via MiXCR, TCRdb re-called the 5' RACE reads, giving one row per CDR3 protein. The data contain about 48,000 distinct CDR3 sequences, 25% of them singletons. The sequence was obtained from a woman between 70 and 85 years old in good health. Sequenced: PBMCs. The rearrangement joins TRBV25-1 to TRBJ1-5, with D possibly being TRBD1 (6 bases). CDR3 sequence: CASSESGGPWDPQHF. The CDR3 DNA follows: TGTGCCAGCAGTGAATCGGGGGGGCCCTGGGATCCCCAGCATTTT. The complete variable domain, with remaining parts taken from reference TRBV25-1 and TRBJ1-5, reads EADIYQTPRYLVIGTGKKITLECSQTMGHDKMYWYQQDPGMELHLIHYSYGVNSTEKGDLSSESTVSRIRTEHFPLTLESARPSHTSQYLCASSESGGPWDPQHFGDGTRLSIL.